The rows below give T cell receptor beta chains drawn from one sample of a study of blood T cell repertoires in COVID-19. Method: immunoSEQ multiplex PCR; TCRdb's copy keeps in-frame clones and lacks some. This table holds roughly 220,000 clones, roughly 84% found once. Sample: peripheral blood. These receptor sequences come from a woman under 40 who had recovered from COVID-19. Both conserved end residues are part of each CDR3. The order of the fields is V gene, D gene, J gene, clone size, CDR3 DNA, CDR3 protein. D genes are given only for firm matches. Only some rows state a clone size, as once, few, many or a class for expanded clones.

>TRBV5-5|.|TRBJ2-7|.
TGTGCCAGCAGCTTCCCAGGGATTTCCTACGAGCAGTACTTC
CASSFPGISYEQYF
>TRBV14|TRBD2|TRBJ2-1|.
TGTGCCAGCAGCCACGCGCGGGCGGGAGGGACCTATGAGCAGTTCTTC
CASSHARAGGTYEQFF
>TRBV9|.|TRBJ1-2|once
TGTGCCAGTCATACAGTTACCTATGGCTACACCTTC
CASHTVTYGYTF
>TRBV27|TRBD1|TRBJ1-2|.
TGTGCCAGCAGGGGACAGGGCTATGGCTACACCTTC
CASRGQGYGYTF
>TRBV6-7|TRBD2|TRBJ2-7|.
TGTGCCAGCAGTTTAGCGGGCGTTAACTACGAGCAGTACTTC
CASSLAGVNYEQYF
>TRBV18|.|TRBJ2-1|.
TGTGCCAGCTCACCCCTTGCGGACAATGAGCAGTTCTTC
CASSPLADNEQFF
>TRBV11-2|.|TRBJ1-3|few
TGTGCCAGCAGCCAAAACAGGGACCACACCATATATTTT
CASSQNRDHTIYF
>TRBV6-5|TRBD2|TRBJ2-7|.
TGTGCCAGCAGTTACGGCCTAGCGGGAAGCGAGCAGTACTTC
CASSYGLAGSEQYF
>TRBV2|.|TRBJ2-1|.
TGTGCCAGCAGGAGTAGCGAAATTCACAATGAGCAGTTCTTC
CASRSSEIHNEQFF
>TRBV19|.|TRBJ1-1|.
TGTGCCAGTAGTATAGTCTTCGGCAGGGGTGGCACTGAAGCTTTCTTT
CASSIVFGRGGTEAFF
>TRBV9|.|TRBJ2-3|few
TGTGCCAGCAGCGTCAATTCTAGACCAGATACGCAGTATTTT
CASSVNSRPDTQYF
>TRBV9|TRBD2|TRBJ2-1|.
TGTGCCAGCAGCGTAGCGCGCGGGAGGGCCCTTGAGCAGTTCTTC
CASSVARGRALEQFF
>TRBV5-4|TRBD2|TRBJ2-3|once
TGTGCCAGCAGCTTGGGTAGCGGGAGGACAGATACGCAGTATTTT
CASSLGSGRTDTQYF
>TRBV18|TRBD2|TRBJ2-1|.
TGTGCCAGCTCAGGACTAGCGGGAGCCGATGAGCAGTTCTTC
CASSGLAGADEQFF
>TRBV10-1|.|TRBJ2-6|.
TGCGCCAGCAGCGTTAGCGGCGGCGGCTCTGGGGCCAACGTCCTGACTTTC
CASSVSGGGSGANVLTF
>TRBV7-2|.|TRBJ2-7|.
TGTGCCAGCAGCTTAGGGGTCCCTAGCAGGTGGTCCTACGAGCAGTACTTC
CASSLGVPSRWSYEQYF